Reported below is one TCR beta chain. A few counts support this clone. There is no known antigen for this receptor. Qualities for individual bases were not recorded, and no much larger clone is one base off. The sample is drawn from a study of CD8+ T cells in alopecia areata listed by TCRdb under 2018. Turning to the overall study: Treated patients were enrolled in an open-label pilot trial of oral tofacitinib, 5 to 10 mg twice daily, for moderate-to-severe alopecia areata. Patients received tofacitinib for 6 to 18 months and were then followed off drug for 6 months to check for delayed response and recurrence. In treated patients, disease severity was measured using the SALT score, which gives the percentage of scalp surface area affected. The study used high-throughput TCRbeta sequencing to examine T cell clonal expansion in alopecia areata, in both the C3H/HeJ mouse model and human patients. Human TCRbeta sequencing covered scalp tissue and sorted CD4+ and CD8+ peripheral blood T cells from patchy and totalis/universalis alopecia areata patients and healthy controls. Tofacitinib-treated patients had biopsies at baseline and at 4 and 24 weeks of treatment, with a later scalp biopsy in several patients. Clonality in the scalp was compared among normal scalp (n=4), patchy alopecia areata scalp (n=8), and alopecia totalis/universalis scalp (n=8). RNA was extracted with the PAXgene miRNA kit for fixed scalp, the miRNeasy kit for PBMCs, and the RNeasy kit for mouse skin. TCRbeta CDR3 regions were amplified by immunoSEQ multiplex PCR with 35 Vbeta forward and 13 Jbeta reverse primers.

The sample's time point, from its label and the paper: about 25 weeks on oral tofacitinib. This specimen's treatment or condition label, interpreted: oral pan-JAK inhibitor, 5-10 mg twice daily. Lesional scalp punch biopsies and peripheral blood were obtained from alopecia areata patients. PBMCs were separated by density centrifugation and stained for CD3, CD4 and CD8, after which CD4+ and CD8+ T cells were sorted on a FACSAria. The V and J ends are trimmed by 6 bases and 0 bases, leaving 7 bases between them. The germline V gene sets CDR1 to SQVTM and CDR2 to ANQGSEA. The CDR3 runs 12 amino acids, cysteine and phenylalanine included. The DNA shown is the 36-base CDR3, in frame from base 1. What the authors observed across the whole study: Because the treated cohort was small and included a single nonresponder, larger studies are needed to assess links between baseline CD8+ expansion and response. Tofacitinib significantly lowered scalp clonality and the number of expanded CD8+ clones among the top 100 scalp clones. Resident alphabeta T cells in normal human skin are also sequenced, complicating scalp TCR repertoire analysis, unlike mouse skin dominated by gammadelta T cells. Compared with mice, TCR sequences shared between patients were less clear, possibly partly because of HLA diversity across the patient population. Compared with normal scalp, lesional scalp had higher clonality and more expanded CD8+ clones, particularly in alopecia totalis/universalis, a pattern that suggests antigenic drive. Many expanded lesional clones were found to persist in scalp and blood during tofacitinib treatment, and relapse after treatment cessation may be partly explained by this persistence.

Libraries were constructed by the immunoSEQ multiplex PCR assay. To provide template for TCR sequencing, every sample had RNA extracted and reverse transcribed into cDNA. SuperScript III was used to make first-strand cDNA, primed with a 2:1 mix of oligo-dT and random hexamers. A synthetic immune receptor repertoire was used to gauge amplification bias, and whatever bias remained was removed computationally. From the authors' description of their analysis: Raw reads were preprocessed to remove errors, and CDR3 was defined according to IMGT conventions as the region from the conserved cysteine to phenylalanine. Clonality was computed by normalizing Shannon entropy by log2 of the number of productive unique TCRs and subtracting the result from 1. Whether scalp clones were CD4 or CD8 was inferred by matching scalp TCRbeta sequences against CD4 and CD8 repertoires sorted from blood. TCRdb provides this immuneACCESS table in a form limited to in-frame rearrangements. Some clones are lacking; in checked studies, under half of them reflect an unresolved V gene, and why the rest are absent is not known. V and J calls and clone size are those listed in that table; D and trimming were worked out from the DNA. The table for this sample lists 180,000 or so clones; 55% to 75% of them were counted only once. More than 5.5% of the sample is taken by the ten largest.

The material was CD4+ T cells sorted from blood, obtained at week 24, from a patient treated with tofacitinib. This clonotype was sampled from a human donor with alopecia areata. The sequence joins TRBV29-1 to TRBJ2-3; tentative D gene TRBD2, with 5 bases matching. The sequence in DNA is TGCAGCGTCCGGGGAAGCACAGATACGCAGTATTTT. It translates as CSVRGSTDTQYF.